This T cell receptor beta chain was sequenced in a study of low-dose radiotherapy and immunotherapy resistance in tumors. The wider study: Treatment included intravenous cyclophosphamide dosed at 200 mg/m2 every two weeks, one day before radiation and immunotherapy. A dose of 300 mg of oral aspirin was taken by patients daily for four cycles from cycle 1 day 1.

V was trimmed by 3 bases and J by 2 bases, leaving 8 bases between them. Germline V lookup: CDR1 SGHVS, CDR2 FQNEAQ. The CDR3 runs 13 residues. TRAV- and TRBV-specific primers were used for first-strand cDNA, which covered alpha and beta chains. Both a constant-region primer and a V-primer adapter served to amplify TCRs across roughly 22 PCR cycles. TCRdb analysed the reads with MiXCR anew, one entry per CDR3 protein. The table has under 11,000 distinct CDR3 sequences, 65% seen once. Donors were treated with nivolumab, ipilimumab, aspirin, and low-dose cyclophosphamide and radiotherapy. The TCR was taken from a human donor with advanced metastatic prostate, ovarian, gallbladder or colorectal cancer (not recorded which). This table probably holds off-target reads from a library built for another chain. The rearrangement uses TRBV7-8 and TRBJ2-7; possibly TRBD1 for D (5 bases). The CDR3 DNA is TGTGCCAGCAGCTTGCAGGGTACCTACGAGCAGTACTTC. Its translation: CASSLQGTYEQYF.